These T cell receptor beta chains were read from a single sample in a study of monozygotic twins with inflammatory bowel disease. From the 5' RACE reads, TCRdb lists one entry per CDR3 protein and no DNA. This sample's table reports more than 350,000 distinct CDR3 sequences. What was sequenced was blood. These receptor sequences come from a human donor with ulcerative colitis or Crohn's disease, or a healthy co-twin of an affected twin (not recorded which). The CDR3 runs from the conserved cysteine through the conserved F or W.

v_gene: TRBV29-1; j_gene: TRBJ1-1; CDR3aa: CSVRGLGVAEAFF
v_gene: TRBV7-2; j_gene: TRBJ2-2; CDR3aa: CASSLIAGGPYTGELFF
v_gene: TRBV29-1; j_gene: TRBJ1-2; CDR3aa: CSAGTGSRPNYGYTF
v_gene: TRBV4-2; j_gene: TRBJ2-7; CDR3aa: CASSQDPDSTYEQYF
v_gene: TRBV20-1; j_gene: TRBJ2-1; CDR3aa: CSGRQDRANEQFF
v_gene: TRBV19; j_gene: TRBJ2-5; CDR3aa: CASSEGGTYQETQYF
v_gene: TRBV2; j_gene: TRBJ2-3; CDR3aa: CASSDGGRVDTQYF
v_gene: TRBV28; j_gene: TRBJ2-3; CDR3aa: CASRVAGSTDTQYF
v_gene: TRBV6-1; j_gene: TRBJ2-5; CDR3aa: CASSRRLGSGGYETQYF
v_gene: TRBV5-1; j_gene: TRBJ2-4; CDR3aa: CASSLDGVTAAKNIQYF
v_gene: TRBV5-1; j_gene: TRBJ2-6; CDR3aa: CASSGLGANVLTF
v_gene: TRBV19; j_gene: TRBJ1-1; CDR3aa: CASSIDRDRAFF
v_gene: TRBV28; j_gene: TRBJ1-6; CDR3aa: CASRPQGAYNSPLHF
v_gene: TRBV12-3/TRBV12-4; j_gene: TRBJ2-1; CDR3aa: CASNLPGSEQFF
v_gene: TRBV20-1; j_gene: TRBJ1-1; CDR3aa: CSARGTDRGAEAFF
v_gene: TRBV7-2; j_gene: TRBJ2-4; CDR3aa: CASSLAGTGKTKNIQYF
v_gene: TRBV6-5; j_gene: TRBJ1-1; CDR3aa: CASSYFYREHTEAFF
v_gene: TRBV19; j_gene: TRBJ1-5; CDR3aa: CASSIEIGFPQHF
v_gene: TRBV4-1; j_gene: TRBJ1-1; CDR3aa: CASSEEANTEAFF
v_gene: TRBV7-9; j_gene: TRBJ2-5; CDR3aa: CASSRIWETQYF
v_gene: TRBV5-1; j_gene: TRBJ2-5; CDR3aa: CASSSPGIVETQYF
v_gene: TRBV5-1; j_gene: TRBJ2-1; CDR3aa: CASSASYNEQSF
v_gene: TRBV12-3/TRBV12-4; j_gene: TRBJ1-5; CDR3aa: CASSLGGPTGAGQPQHF
v_gene: TRBV5-1; j_gene: TRBJ2-7; CDR3aa: CASSSIGGGSYEQYF
v_gene: TRBV20-1; j_gene: TRBJ1-5; CDR3aa: CSAIQGSGSNQPQHF
v_gene: TRBV28; j_gene: TRBJ2-7; CDR3aa: CASITTGTSSNEQYF
v_gene: TRBV7-8; j_gene: TRBJ2-3; CDR3aa: CASSPPEAASTDTQYF
v_gene: TRBV4-2; j_gene: TRBJ2-3; CDR3aa: CASSQEGGGALGTDTQYF
v_gene: TRBV18; j_gene: TRBJ2-5; CDR3aa: CASSTGPGETQYF
v_gene: TRBV11-2; j_gene: TRBJ2-3; CDR3aa: CASSLIKPDTQYF
v_gene: TRBV5-1; j_gene: TRBJ1-4; CDR3aa: CASSLTGTGRQKLFF
v_gene: TRBV6-5; j_gene: TRBJ1-1; CDR3aa: CASRLGQGKAFF
v_gene: TRBV20-1; j_gene: TRBJ2-3; CDR3aa: CSALNRGPASTDTQYF
v_gene: TRBV6-2/TRBV6-3; j_gene: TRBJ2-7; CDR3aa: CASSWGQLSYEQYF
v_gene: TRBV27; j_gene: TRBJ1-6; CDR3aa: CASSFAGRVPLHF